This T cell receptor beta chain was identified during a study of shared clonotypes between healthy human individuals. The length of the CDR3 is 16 residues. CDR1 is MDHEN and CDR2 is SYDVKM in the germline V gene. V was clipped by 4 bases and J by 0 bases, with 10 bases between them. Only in-frame clones appear in the TCRdb table, and some are missing; sequencing was by immunoSEQ multiplex PCR. Here the sample spans roughly 500,000 clones, around 78% being singletons. This TCR was sampled from a woman aged 40 to 50 in good health. Some clones in this sample may be carry-over from other donors' samples. The sample was PBMCs. The V gene is TRBV28, the J gene TRBJ2-6, with a weak D call TRBD1 (6 bases). CDR3 loop: CASSSGDSSGANVLTF. The DNA of the CDR3 is TGTGCCAGCAGTTCAGGGGATAGCTCTGGGGCCAACGTCCTGACTTTC.